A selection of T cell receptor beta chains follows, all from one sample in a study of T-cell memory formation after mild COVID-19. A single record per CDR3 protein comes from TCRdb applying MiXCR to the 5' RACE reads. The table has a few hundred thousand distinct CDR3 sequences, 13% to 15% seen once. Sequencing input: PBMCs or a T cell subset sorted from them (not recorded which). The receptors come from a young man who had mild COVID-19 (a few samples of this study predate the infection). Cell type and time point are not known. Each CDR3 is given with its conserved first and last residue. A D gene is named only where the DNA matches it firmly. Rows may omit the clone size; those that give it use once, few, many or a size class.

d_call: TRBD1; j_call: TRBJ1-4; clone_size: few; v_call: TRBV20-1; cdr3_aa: CSAPTTGLSEKLFF; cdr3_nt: TGCAGTGCTCCGACGACAGGGTTAAGTGAAAAACTGTTTTTT
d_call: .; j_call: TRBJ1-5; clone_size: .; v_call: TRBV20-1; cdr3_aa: CSAGDTRRQPQHF; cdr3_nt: TGCAGTGCTGGGGACACACGGCGTCAGCCCCAGCATTTT
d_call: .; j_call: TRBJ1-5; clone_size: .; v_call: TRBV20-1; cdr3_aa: CSALSPTAGSPQHF; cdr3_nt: TGCAGTGCCTTATCCCCGACCGCAGGGTCGCCCCAGCATTTT
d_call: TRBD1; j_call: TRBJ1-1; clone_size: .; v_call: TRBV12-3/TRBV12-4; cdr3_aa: CASRPRQGMWREAFF; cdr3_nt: TGTGCCAGCAGACCCAGACAGGGGATGTGGAGGGAAGCTTTCTTT
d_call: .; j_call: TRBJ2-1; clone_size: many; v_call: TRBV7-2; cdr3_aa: CASSLGGAWYNEQFF; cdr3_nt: TGTGCCAGCAGCTTAGGGGGGGCCTGGTACAATGAGCAGTTCTTC
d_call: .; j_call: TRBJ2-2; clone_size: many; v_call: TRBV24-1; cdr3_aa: CATRTPANTGELFF; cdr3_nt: TGTGCCACGAGGACCCCCGCGAACACCGGGGAGCTGTTTTTT
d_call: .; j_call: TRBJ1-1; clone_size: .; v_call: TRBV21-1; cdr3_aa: CASGEVLNTEAFF; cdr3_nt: TGTGCCAGCGGGGAGGTCCTGAACACTGAAGCTTTCTTT
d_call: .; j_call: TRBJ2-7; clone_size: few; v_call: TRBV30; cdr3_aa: CAWSRTVPEQYF; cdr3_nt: TGTGCCTGGAGTAGGACAGTTCCCGAGCAGTACTTC
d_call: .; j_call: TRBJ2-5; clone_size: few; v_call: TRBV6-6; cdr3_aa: CASSWVETQYF; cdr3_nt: TGTGCCAGCAGTTGGGTTGAGACCCAGTACTTC
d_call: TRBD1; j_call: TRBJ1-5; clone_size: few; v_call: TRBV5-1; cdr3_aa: CASSPDTGGNQPQHF; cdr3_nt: TGCGCCAGCAGCCCTGACACAGGGGGGAATCAGCCCCAGCATTTT
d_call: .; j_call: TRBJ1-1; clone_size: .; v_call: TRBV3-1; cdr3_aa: CASRKRQGGTEAFF; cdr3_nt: TGTGCCAGCCGTAAACGGCAGGGAGGGACTGAAGCTTTCTTT
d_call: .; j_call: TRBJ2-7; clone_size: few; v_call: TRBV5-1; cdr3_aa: CASSFQGEQYF; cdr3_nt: TGCGCCAGCAGCTTCCAGGGGGAGCAGTACTTC
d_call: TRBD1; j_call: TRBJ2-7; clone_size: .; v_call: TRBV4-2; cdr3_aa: CASSQESAGTGVDEQYF; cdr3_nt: TGTGCCAGCAGCCAAGAATCGGCGGGGACAGGGGTGGACGAGCAGTACTTC
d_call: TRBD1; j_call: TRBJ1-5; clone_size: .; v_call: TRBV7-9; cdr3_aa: CASSYQGAGNQPQHF; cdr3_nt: TGTGCCAGCAGCTATCAGGGGGCTGGGAATCAGCCCCAGCATTTT
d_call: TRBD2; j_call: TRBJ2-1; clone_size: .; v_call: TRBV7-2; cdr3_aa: CASASGSHNEQFF; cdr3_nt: TGTGCCAGCGCAAGCGGGAGCCACAATGAGCAGTTCTTC
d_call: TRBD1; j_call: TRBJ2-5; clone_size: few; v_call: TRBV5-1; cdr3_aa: CASSLETGTGLQETQYF; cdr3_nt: TGCGCCAGCAGCTTGGAAACCGGGACAGGGCTCCAAGAGACCCAGTACTTC
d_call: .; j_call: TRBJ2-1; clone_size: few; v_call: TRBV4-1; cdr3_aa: CASSQDRTDNHEQFF; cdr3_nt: TGCGCCAGCAGCCAAGATAGGACGGACAACCATGAGCAGTTCTTC
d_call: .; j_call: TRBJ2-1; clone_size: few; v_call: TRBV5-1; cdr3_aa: CASSSTVSGPLRGNEQFF; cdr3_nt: TGCGCCAGCAGCTCGACGGTCTCGGGTCCCCTGAGGGGCAATGAGCAGTTCTTC
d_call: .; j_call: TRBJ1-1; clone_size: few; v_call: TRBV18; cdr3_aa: CASSPRSGDEAFF; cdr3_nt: TGTGCCAGCTCACCACGGAGCGGGGATGAAGCTTTCTTT
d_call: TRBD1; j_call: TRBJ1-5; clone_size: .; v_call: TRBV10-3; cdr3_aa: CATQSQPGKGASNQPQHF; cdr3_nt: TGTGCCACCCAAAGCCAGCCGGGGAAGGGGGCAAGCAATCAGCCCCAGCATTTT
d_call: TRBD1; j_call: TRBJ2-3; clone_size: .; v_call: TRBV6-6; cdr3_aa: CATRQGTSTDTQYF; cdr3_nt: TGTGCCACCCGACAGGGGACTAGCACAGATACGCAGTATTTT
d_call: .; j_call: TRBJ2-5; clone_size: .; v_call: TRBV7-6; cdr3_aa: CASNPGTQETQYF; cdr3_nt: TGTGCCAGCAACCCGGGCACACAAGAGACCCAGTACTTC
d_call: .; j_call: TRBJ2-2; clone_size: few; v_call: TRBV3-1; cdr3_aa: CASSQIQNTGELFF; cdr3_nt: TGTGCCAGCAGCCAGATCCAAAACACCGGGGAGCTGTTTTTT
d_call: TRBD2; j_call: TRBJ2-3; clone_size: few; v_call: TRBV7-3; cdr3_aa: CASSSSSGRFADTQYF; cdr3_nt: TGTGCCAGCAGCTCCTCTAGCGGGCGTTTCGCAGATACGCAGTATTTT
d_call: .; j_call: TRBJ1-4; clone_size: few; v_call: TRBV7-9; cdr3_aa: CASSLPDRNSQANEKLFF; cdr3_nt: TGTGCCAGCAGCCTACCCGACAGGAACTCACAGGCTAATGAAAAACTGTTTTTT
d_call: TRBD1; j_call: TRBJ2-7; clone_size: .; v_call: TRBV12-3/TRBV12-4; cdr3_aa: CASSLGRDRNEQYF; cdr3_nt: TGTGCCAGCAGTTTAGGTCGGGACAGAAACGAGCAGTACTTC
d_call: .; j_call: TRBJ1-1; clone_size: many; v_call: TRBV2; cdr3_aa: CASSEARQIGGTEAFF; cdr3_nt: TGTGCCAGCAGTGAAGCTCGACAGATAGGGGGTACTGAAGCTTTCTTT
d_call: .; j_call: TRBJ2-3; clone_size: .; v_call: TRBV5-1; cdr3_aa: CASSLLRGTDTQYF; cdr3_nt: TGCGCCAGCAGCTTGTTGCGGGGCACAGATACGCAGTATTTT
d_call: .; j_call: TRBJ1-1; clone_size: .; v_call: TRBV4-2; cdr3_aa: CASSQDKARAFF; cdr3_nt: TGTGCCAGCAGCCAAGATAAGGCTCGGGCTTTCTTT
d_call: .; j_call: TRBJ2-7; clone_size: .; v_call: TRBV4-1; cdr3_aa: CASSQEGSLSYEQYF; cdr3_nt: TGCGCCAGCAGCCAAGAAGGGAGTCTAAGCTACGAGCAGTACTTC
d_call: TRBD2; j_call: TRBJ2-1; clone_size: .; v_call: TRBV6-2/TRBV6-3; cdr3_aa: CASSRGGTYNEQFF; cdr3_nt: TGTGCCAGCAGCCGGGGGGGAACCTACAATGAGCAGTTCTTC
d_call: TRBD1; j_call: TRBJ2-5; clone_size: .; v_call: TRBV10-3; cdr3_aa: CAIRGTGDQETQYF; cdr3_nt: TGTGCCATCAGGGGGACAGGGGACCAAGAGACCCAGTACTTC
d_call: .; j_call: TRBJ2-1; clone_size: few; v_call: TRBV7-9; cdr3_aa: CASSLAGLPWDEQFF; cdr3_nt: TGTGCCAGCAGCTTAGCGGGCCTTCCCTGGGATGAGCAGTTCTTC
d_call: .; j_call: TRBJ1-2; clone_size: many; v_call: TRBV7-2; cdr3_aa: CASSPTGRDYGYTF; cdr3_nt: TGTGCCAGCAGCCCAACAGGGAGAGACTATGGCTACACCTTC
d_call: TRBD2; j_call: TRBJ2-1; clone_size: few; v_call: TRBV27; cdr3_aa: CASSFRRGGNEQFF; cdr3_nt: TGTGCCAGCAGTTTTCGGCGGGGGGGAAATGAGCAGTTCTTC